This T cell receptor (beta chain) was sequenced for a study of blood T cells in healthy people across ages. This clonotype has more than one count but fewer than ten. Its antigen is undetermined. It was with a sample-barcoded 5' primer and a J-beta primer mix that a second PCR of roughly 7 to 11 cycles was run. Every sample gave at least 3 million paired-end reads containing CDR3. TCRdb recomputed calls from the 5' RACE reads with MiXCR, one row per CDR3 protein. Of roughly 1.6 million distinct CDR3 sequences in the sample, roughly 32% were seen once. Points from the study as a whole: Estimates based on one million T cells were treated as lower bounds.

The sequence was collected from a woman in her 30s in good health. The specimen was blood.

CDR3 DNA: TGTGCCAGCACCCAGGGGGGCGCCTACAATGAGCAGTTCTTC. This codes for CASTQGGAYNEQFF. The chain couples TRBV14 to TRBJ2-1; TRBD1 is a possible D gene (7 bases). Germline V CDR1 and CDR2: SGHDN, FVKESK. The germline V and J ends were trimmed by 7 bases and 2 bases, with 12 bases remaining between them. The CDR3 is 14 amino acids.